This is a list of T cell receptor beta chains from one sample in a study of blood T cell repertoires in COVID-19. Repertoires were generated with immunoSEQ multiplex PCR, while TCRdb's copy carries only in-frame clones and drops some. This table holds about 410,000 clones, approximately 90% found once. Sequencing was carried out using peripheral blood. The source of these receptors is a woman between 25 and 40 years old with active or convalescent COVID-19. Each CDR3 is given with its conserved first and last residue. D genes are given only for firm matches. Only part of the rows carry a size: once, few, many, or a class if the clone is expanded.

size: .
V: TRBV27
D: TRBD2
J: TRBJ2-7
CDR3: CASSLSLAGAYEQYF
DNA: TGTGCCAGCAGTTTATCTCTAGCGGGAGCCTACGAGCAGTACTTC

size: .
V: TRBV4-1
D: .
J: TRBJ1-1
CDR3: CASSQLSDFTEAFF
DNA: TGCGCCAGCAGCCAACTCTCGGACTTCACTGAAGCTTTCTTT

size: few
V: TRBV14
D: .
J: TRBJ1-2
CDR3: CASSRLDKGEKNYGYTF
DNA: TGTGCCAGCAGCCGCTTGGATAAGGGGGAAAAGAACTATGGCTACACCTTC

size: .
V: TRBV5-1
D: .
J: TRBJ2-3
CDR3: CASSFIGARTDTQYF
DNA: TGCGCCAGCAGCTTCATTGGGGCCCGCACAGATACGCAGTATTTT

size: .
V: TRBV4-1
D: TRBD1
J: TRBJ1-4
CDR3: CASSHSAGTGNEKLFF
DNA: TGCGCCAGCAGCCATTCCGCAGGGACAGGGAACGAAAAACTGTTTTTT

size: .
V: TRBV2
D: TRBD1
J: TRBJ1-1
CDR3: CASRLTGTENTEAFF
DNA: TGTGCCAGCAGACTAACTGGGACAGAGAACACTGAAGCTTTCTTT

size: .
V: TRBV28
D: .
J: TRBJ1-1
CDR3: CASSLGPGLAFF
DNA: TGTGCCAGCAGTTTAGGGCCAGGGCTAGCTTTCTTT

size: .
V: TRBV5-1
D: .
J: TRBJ2-3
CDR3: CASSLAPGQTSTDTQYF
DNA: TGCGCCAGCAGCTTGGCGCCGGGACAAACTAGCACAGATACGCAGTATTTT

size: .
V: TRBV7-9
D: .
J: TRBJ1-3
CDR3: CASSPGGGNTIYF
DNA: TGTGCCAGCAGCCCAGGCGGGGGAAACACCATATATTTT

size: .
V: TRBV19
D: .
J: TRBJ2-1
CDR3: CASSIGLANDEQFF
DNA: TGTGCCAGTAGTATAGGGCTAGCGAACGATGAGCAGTTCTTC

size: .
V: TRBV19
D: .
J: TRBJ2-3
CDR3: CASSILRLESSTDTQYF
DNA: TGTGCCAGTAGTATTCTGCGGCTCGAGTCGAGCACAGATACGCAGTATTTT

size: few
V: TRBV7-8
D: TRBD1
J: TRBJ1-1
CDR3: CASSPRTGGYTEAFF
DNA: TGTGCCAGCAGCCCCCGGACAGGGGGCTACACTGAAGCTTTCTTT

size: .
V: TRBV29-1
D: .
J: TRBJ1-4
CDR3: CSVISGVAEKLFF
DNA: TGCAGCGTTATTTCAGGGGTCGCTGAAAAACTGTTTTTT

size: .
V: TRBV6-6
D: .
J: TRBJ1-5
CDR3: CASSATTFRGTALSNQPQHF
DNA: TGTGCCAGCAGCGCTACCACCTTCAGGGGAACGGCGCTTAGCAATCAGCCCCAGCATTTT

size: .
V: TRBV7-6
D: TRBD2
J: TRBJ2-1
CDR3: CASSLASRGVINEQFF
DNA: TGTGCCAGCAGCTTAGCTTCGCGGGGGGTAATAAATGAGCAGTTCTTC

size: .
V: TRBV4-2
D: .
J: TRBJ2-7
CDR3: CASSQGGGYEQYF
DNA: TGTGCCAGCAGCCAGGGGGGTGGCTACGAGCAGTACTTC

size: once
V: TRBV7-6
D: TRBD1
J: TRBJ1-1
CDR3: CASSLQGASTEAFF
DNA: TGTGCCAGCAGCTTACAGGGGGCTAGCACTGAAGCTTTCTTT

size: .
V: TRBV25-1
D: .
J: TRBJ2-5
CDR3: CASSPPLATETQYF
DNA: TGTGCCAGCAGTCCGCCCCTAGCGACGGAGACCCAGTACTTC

size: .
V: TRBV16
D: .
J: TRBJ1-2
CDR3: CASSQFGGQAYGYTF
DNA: TGTGCCAGCAGCCAATTTGGTGGGCAGGCGTATGGCTACACCTTC

size: few
V: TRBV6-6
D: TRBD1
J: TRBJ1-4
CDR3: CASSTQGASEKLFF
DNA: TGTGCCAGCAGTACACAGGGGGCGAGCGAAAAACTGTTTTTT

size: .
V: TRBV10-2
D: .
J: TRBJ2-4
CDR3: CASSETRDRAIQYF
DNA: TGCGCCAGCAGTGAGACGAGGGATAGGGCCATTCAGTACTTC

size: .
V: TRBV3-1/TRBV3-2
D: TRBD2
J: TRBJ2-3
CDR3: CASSPNPSSGAQYF
DNA: TGTGCCAGCAGCCCAAACCCCTCCAGCGGGGCACAGTATTTT

size: .
V: TRBV2
D: .
J: TRBJ2-7
CDR3: CASGLEAYEQYF
DNA: TGTGCCAGCGGATTGGAGGCCTACGAGCAGTACTTC

size: .
V: TRBV6-4
D: TRBD1
J: TRBJ1-1
CDR3: CASSRDRLNTEAFF
DNA: TGTGCCAGCAGTCGGGACAGATTAAACACTGAAGCTTTCTTT

size: .
V: TRBV6-1
D: .
J: TRBJ2-3
CDR3: CASSESPTDTQYF
DNA: TGTGCCAGCAGTGAGAGCCCGACAGATACGCAGTATTTT

size: .
V: TRBV18
D: TRBD2
J: TRBJ2-1
CDR3: CASSPGLVGNEQFF
DNA: TGTGCCAGCTCACCGGGACTAGTGGGCAATGAGCAGTTCTTC

size: .
V: TRBV27
D: .
J: TRBJ1-2
CDR3: CASSFGRGGYGYTF
DNA: TGTGCCAGCAGTTTTGGCAGGGGTGGCTATGGCTACACCTTC

size: .
V: TRBV3-1/TRBV3-2
D: TRBD1
J: TRBJ2-2
CDR3: CASTKGGTGGTGELFF
DNA: TGTGCCAGCACCAAGGGTGGGACAGGGGGAACCGGGGAGCTGTTTTTT

size: .
V: TRBV30
D: .
J: TRBJ1-5
CDR3: CAWSSLSNQPQHF
DNA: TGTGCCTGGAGTTCACTTAGCAATCAGCCCCAGCATTTT

size: .
V: TRBV28
D: TRBD2
J: TRBJ2-3
CDR3: CASTQSSGKGTDTQYF
DNA: TGTGCCAGCACCCAAAGCAGCGGGAAAGGCACAGATACGCAGTATTTT

size: .
V: TRBV5-6
D: .
J: TRBJ2-5
CDR3: CASSSGLETQYF
DNA: TGTGCCAGCAGCTCTGGCTTGGAGACCCAGTACTTC

size: .
V: TRBV5-1
D: TRBD2
J: TRBJ2-5
CDR3: CASSSGLAGGYQETQYF
DNA: TGCGCCAGCAGCTCGGGACTAGCGGGAGGGTACCAAGAGACCCAGTACTTC

size: few
V: TRBV7-6
D: .
J: TRBJ1-2
CDR3: CASSSGRDILDGYTF
DNA: TGTGCCAGCAGCTCAGGCCGGGACATCCTTGATGGCTACACCTTC

size: .
V: TRBV11-3
D: TRBD2
J: TRBJ2-2
CDR3: CASSSRGSGNGGELFF
DNA: TGTGCCAGCAGCTCGAGGGGTAGCGGGAATGGCGGGGAGCTGTTTTTT

size: .
V: TRBV11-2
D: TRBD1
J: TRBJ1-3
CDR3: CASSASTGGGNTIYF
DNA: TGTGCCAGCAGCGCGTCAACAGGGGGTGGAAACACCATATATTTT

size: .
V: TRBV3-1/TRBV3-2
D: TRBD1
J: TRBJ2-7
CDR3: CASSHSPGTGTYEQYF
DNA: TGTGCCAGCAGCCACTCACCGGGGACAGGGACCTACGAGCAGTACTTC

size: .
V: TRBV5-1
D: .
J: TRBJ2-1
CDR3: CASRNADSYNEQFF
DNA: TGCGCCAGCAGAAACGCGGACTCCTACAATGAGCAGTTCTTC

size: .
V: TRBV7-8
D: .
J: TRBJ2-7
CDR3: CASSLEVSGTLAGQSAYEQYF
DNA: TGTGCCAGCAGCTTAGAGGTTTCGGGAACGTTGGCGGGCCAATCCGCCTACGAGCAGTACTTC

size: .
V: TRBV19
D: TRBD1
J: TRBJ1-1
CDR3: CASTGATNTEAFF
DNA: TGTGCCAGCACAGGGGCTACGAACACTGAAGCTTTCTTT

size: .
V: TRBV6-6
D: TRBD1
J: TRBJ1-1
CDR3: CASSYKGAVTEAFF
DNA: TGTGCCAGCAGTTACAAGGGGGCGGTAACTGAAGCTTTCTTT

size: once
V: TRBV13
D: TRBD1
J: TRBJ2-7
CDR3: CASSLAGQGRYEQYF
DNA: TGTGCCAGCAGCTTAGCCGGACAGGGGCGCTACGAGCAGTACTTC

size: .
V: TRBV27
D: TRBD2
J: TRBJ2-1
CDR3: CASSRTLAGGPLGEQFF
DNA: TGTGCCAGCAGTCGCACACTAGCGGGAGGGCCTCTTGGGGAGCAGTTCTTC

size: .
V: TRBV5-4
D: TRBD1
J: TRBJ1-2
CDR3: CASSLRGDRDHYGYTF
DNA: TGTGCCAGCAGCTTAAGGGGGGACAGGGACCACTATGGCTACACCTTC

size: once
V: TRBV7-9
D: .
J: TRBJ2-7
CDR3: CASSLVTGLTYEQYF
DNA: TGTGCCAGCAGCTTAGTAACAGGTCTAACCTACGAGCAGTACTTC

size: .
V: TRBV28
D: .
J: TRBJ1-1
CDR3: CASSYILPSGVTEAFF
DNA: TGTGCCAGCAGTTATATCCTCCCATCGGGTGTCACTGAAGCTTTCTTT

size: .
V: TRBV6-2/TRBV6-3
D: TRBD2
J: TRBJ2-1
CDR3: CASSSGGGRNEQFF
DNA: TGTGCCAGCAGTTCGGGAGGGGGTAGGAATGAGCAGTTCTTC

size: .
V: TRBV27
D: .
J: TRBJ2-7
CDR3: CASSLGGMWLRHEQYF
DNA: TGTGCCAGCAGTTTAGGCGGTATGTGGCTGAGGCACGAGCAGTACTTC

size: .
V: TRBV2
D: .
J: TRBJ1-2
CDR3: CASRFFNRGYTF
DNA: TGTGCCAGCAGGTTTTTTAATCGGGGCTACACCTTC

size: .
V: TRBV7-8
D: TRBD1
J: TRBJ2-4
CDR3: CASSPGTGLGALDIQYF
DNA: TGTGCCAGCAGTCCCGGGACAGGGTTGGGGGCCTTGGACATTCAGTACTTC

size: .
V: TRBV4-1
D: TRBD1
J: TRBJ2-5
CDR3: CASSQDVGTEETQYF
DNA: TGCGCCAGCAGCCAAGACGTAGGGACAGAAGAGACCCAGTACTTC

size: .
V: TRBV27
D: TRBD1
J: TRBJ1-2
CDR3: CASSLSQGPPYFYGYTF
DNA: TGTGCCAGCAGTCTGTCACAGGGGCCCCCGTATTTTTATGGCTACACCTTC

size: .
V: TRBV6-5
D: TRBD1
J: TRBJ1-6
CDR3: CASKTGQGFSPLHF
DNA: TGTGCCAGCAAAACGGGACAGGGTTTCTCACCCCTCCACTTT

size: .
V: TRBV6-4
D: .
J: TRBJ1-1
CDR3: CASSEQGNTEAFF
DNA: TGTGCCAGCAGTGAGCAGGGGAACACTGAAGCTTTCTTT